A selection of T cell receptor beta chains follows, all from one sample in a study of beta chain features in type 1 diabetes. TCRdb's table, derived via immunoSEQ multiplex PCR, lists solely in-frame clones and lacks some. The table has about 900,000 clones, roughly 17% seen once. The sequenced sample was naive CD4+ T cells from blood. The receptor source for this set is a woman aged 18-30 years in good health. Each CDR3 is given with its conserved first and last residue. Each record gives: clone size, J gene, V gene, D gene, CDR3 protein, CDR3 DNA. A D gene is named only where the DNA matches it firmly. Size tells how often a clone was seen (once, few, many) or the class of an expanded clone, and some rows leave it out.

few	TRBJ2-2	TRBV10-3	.	CAISESGELFF	TGTGCCATCAGTGAGTCTGGGGAGCTGTTTTTT
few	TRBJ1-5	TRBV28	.	CVTCPSVGNQPQHF	TGTGTCACCTGTCCGTCCGTCGGCAATCAGCCCCAGCATTTT
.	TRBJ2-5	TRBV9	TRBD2	CASSVSGKETQYF	TGTGCCAGCAGCGTTAGCGGGAAAGAGACCCAGTACTTC
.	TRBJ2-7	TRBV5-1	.	CASSSSGTTHEQYF	TGCGCCAGCAGCTCTTCCGGGACCACCCACGAGCAGTACTTC
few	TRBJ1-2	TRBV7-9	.	CASSLAIGPVDGYTF	TGTGCCAGCAGCTTAGCAATTGGCCCCGTGGATGGCTACACCTTC
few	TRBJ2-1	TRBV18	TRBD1	CASSEDRSYNEQFF	TGTGCCAGCTCAGAGGACAGGTCCTACAATGAGCAGTTCTTC
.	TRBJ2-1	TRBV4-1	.	CASSLADSYNEQFF	TGCGCCAGCAGCCTAGCGGATTCCTACAATGAGCAGTTCTTC
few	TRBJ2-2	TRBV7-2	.	CASSPPESGTGELFF	TGTGCCAGCAGCCCCCCGGAGTCGGGCACCGGGGAGCTGTTTTTT
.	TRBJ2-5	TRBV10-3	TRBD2	CAISGSPGLAGGPTQETQYF	TGTGCCATCAGTGGCTCTCCCGGACTAGCGGGAGGCCCAACCCAAGAGACCCAGTACTTC
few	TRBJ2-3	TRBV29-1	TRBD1	CSVGRTGGRTDTQYF	TGCAGCGTTGGGCGGACAGGGGGCCGAACAGATACGCAGTATTTT
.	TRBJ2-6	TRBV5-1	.	CASSTSQATGANVLTF	TGCGCCAGCAGCACCTCCCAGGCTACCGGGGCCAACGTCCTGACTTTC
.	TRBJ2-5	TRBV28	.	CASSLWGSWQETQYF	TGTGCCAGCAGTTTATGGGGGAGCTGGCAAGAGACCCAGTACTTC
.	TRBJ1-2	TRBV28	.	CASRETDTGYTF	TGTGCCAGCAGGGAGACAGACACTGGCTACACCTTC
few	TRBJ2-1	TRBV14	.	CASSRHMYNEQFF	TGTGCCAGCAGCCGTCACATGTACAATGAGCAGTTCTTC
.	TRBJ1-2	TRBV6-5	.	CASSYSQGRLFHTF	TGTGCCAGCAGTTACTCCCAGGGGAGGTTGTTCCACACCTTC
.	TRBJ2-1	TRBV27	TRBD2	CASSFILGSGREFGEQFF	TGTGCCAGCAGTTTCATCCTCGGTAGCGGGAGGGAATTTGGTGAGCAGTTCTTC